The following is a T cell receptor (beta chain) sequence with its context. Its antigen is unknown. Treatment noted: oral pan-JAK inhibitor, 5-10 mg twice daily. Trimming took 0 bases from V and 4 from J; bases not matched to a gene: 2. The V gene's germline CDR1 is LNHNV and CDR2 YYDKDF (reference sequence). The length of the CDR3 is 15 residues. The sample is drawn from a study of CD8+ T cells in alopecia areata. Study-wide results and limits: Under tofacitinib, fewer expanded CD8+ clones appeared among the top 100 scalp clones.

The authors extracted RNA and reverse transcribed it into cDNA as the sequencing template. This table comes from immunoSEQ multiplex PCR, and its TCRdb copy is limited to in-frame clones, with some not included. This sample carries 200,000 to 250,000 clones, about two fifths of them seen once, and the ten largest clones take 0.48%. This TCR came from a human donor with alopecia areata. The sample here was CD4+ T cells sorted from blood, taken at week 34, from a patient treated with tofacitinib. The V gene is TRBV15, the J gene TRBJ2-1, with TRBD1 identical over 8 bases. CDR3: CATSREGTGYNEQFF. The CDR3 DNA sequence: TGTGCCACCAGCAGAGAGGGGACAGGTTACAATGAGCAGTTCTTC.